This T cell receptor (beta chain) was recovered during a study of response to subunit inactivated influenza vaccine. Study-wide findings and caveats: The authors proposed limited new T cell recruitment per seasonal influenza vaccination.

The CDR3 totals 14 residues. The germline V gene encodes CDR1 SGHRS and CDR2 YFSETQ. A word on this clonotype: Its specificity is not known. A much larger clone lies one base from this, so it may be a read error.

TCRdb processed the RT-PCR reads anew with MiXCR; each CDR3 protein has one entry. The table shows 430,000 or so distinct CDR3 sequences, with 10% to 11% occurring only once. This chain connects TRBV5-1 to TRBJ2-7, with TRBD1 matching over 8 bases. The sequencing used PBMCs from blood, collected 45 days after vaccination. This TCR derives from a middle-aged man who received an inactivated influenza vaccine. The CDR3 sequence: CASSYDRGRYKQYF. The CDR3 DNA sequence: TGCGCCAGCAGCTACGACAGGGGACGCTACAAGCAGTACTTC.